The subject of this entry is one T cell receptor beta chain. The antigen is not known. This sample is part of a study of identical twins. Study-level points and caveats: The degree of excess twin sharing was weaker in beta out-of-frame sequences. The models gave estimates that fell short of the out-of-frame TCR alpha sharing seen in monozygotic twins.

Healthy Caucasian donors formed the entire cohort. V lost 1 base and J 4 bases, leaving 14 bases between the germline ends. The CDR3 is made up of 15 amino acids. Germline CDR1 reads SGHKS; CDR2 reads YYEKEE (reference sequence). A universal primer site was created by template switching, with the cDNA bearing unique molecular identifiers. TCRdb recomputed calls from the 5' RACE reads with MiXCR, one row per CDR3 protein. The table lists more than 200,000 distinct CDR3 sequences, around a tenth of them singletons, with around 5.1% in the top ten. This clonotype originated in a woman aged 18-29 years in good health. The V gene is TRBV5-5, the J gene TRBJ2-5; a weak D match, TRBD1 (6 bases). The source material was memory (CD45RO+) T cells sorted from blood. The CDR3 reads CASSLTGISVETQYF. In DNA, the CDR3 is TGTGCCAGCAGCTTGACAGGGATTTCGGTAGAGACCCAGTACTTC.